These T cell receptor beta chains were read from a single sample in a study of blood T cell repertoires in COVID-19. Clones were read by immunoSEQ multiplex PCR, and TCRdb kept only the in-frame ones, dropping some. This repertoire shows some 300,000 clones, about nine tenths found once; its top ten account for less than 2%. Sequencing was done on a sample of PBMCs or T cells enriched from blood (not recorded which). These receptors were taken from a middle-aged woman who had recovered from COVID-19. The CDR3 runs from the conserved cysteine through the conserved F or W. The D gene is left open where the match is weak. Rows may omit the clone size; those that give it use once, few, many or a size class.

j_call	d_call	clone_size	v_call	cdr3_length	cdr3_nt	cdr3_aa
TRBJ2-7	TRBD1	.	TRBV5-5	15	TGTGCCAGCAGCCTGGGGACAGGGAGCCCCTACGAGCAGTACTTC	CASSLGTGSPYEQYF
TRBJ1-1	.	.	TRBV6-5	16	TGTGCCAGCAGTTACGGTGATTGGGGGGGGAACACTGAAGCTTTCTTT	CASSYGDWGGNTEAFF
TRBJ2-3	TRBD2	.	TRBV12-5	16	TGTGCTAGTGGTTCAGGGACTAGCGGGAGACCAGATACGCAGTATTTT	CASGSGTSGRPDTQYF
TRBJ2-1	.	.	TRBV30	12	TGTACCTACAGGGTCTCCTACAATGAGCAGTTCTTC	CTYRVSYNEQFF
TRBJ2-2	TRBD2	.	TRBV6-2/TRBV6-3	15	TGTGCCAGCAGTCGCGGGAGGACGAACACCGGGGAGCTGTTTTTT	CASSRGRTNTGELFF
TRBJ1-4	.	.	TRBV5-6	13	TGTGCCAGCAGCGCAGGGTGGGGTGAAAAACTGTTTTTT	CASSAGWGEKLFF
TRBJ2-2	TRBD2	.	TRBV10-2	15	TGCGCCAGCAGTGATGCGGGGGGACGCACCGGGGAGCTGTTTTTT	CASSDAGGRTGELFF
TRBJ1-6	.	once	TRBV5-1	14	TGCGCCAGCAGCTTGGCTACAGCCAATTCACCCCTCCACTTT	CASSLATANSPLHF
TRBJ2-5	TRBD1	.	TRBV4-1	18	TGCGCCAGCAGCCAAGGCCTATTACAACAGGGGGCTCGAGAGACCCAGTACTTC	CASSQGLLQQGARETQYF
TRBJ2-7	TRBD2	.	TRBV7-2	18	TGTGCCAGCAGCTTAGTAGGGACTAGCGGGGTGGAGTCCTACGAGCAGTACTTC	CASSLVGTSGVESYEQYF
TRBJ1-6	TRBD1	.	TRBV5-4	15	TGTGCCAGCAGCTTGGCCTGGACAGGGGTCACACCCCTCCACTTT	CASSLAWTGVTPLHF
TRBJ1-1	TRBD1	.	TRBV3-1/TRBV3-2	13	TGTGCCAGCAGGGACAGGGAGGGCACTGAAGCTTTCTTT	CASRDREGTEAFF
TRBJ2-7	TRBD2	.	TRBV4-3	15	TGCGCCAGCAGCCAAGACCGCGGGAGTGTCTACGAGCAGTACTTC	CASSQDRGSVYEQYF
TRBJ1-1	.	.	TRBV19	14	TGTGCCAGTACCAAGACCGACAGAAACACTGAAGCTTTCTTT	CASTKTDRNTEAFF
TRBJ1-1	.	.	TRBV4-3	16	TGCGCCAGCAGCCAAGAACCGAGACAGGTGAACACTGAAGCTTTCTTT	CASSQEPRQVNTEAFF
TRBJ1-1	.	.	TRBV5-1	13	TGCGCCAGCAGCTTGGCAGGTCCCACTGAAGCTTTCTTT	CASSLAGPTEAFF
TRBJ1-4	.	.	TRBV9	15	TGTGCCAGCAGCGTAGGGTCAGCAACTAATGAAAAACTGTTTTTT	CASSVGSATNEKLFF
TRBJ2-2	TRBD2	.	TRBV5-1	16	TGCGCCAGCAGCCCTATAGCGGGAGGAACAGGCGGGGAGCTGTTTTTT	CASSPIAGGTGGELFF
TRBJ1-1	TRBD1	.	TRBV5-5	16	TGTGCCAGCAGCTTCTCGGACAGGGGGGTAAACACTGAAGCTTTCTTT	CASSFSDRGVNTEAFF
TRBJ1-2	TRBD1	.	TRBV6-5	13	TGTGCCAGCGGAATTGGACAGGGTAATGGCTACACCTTC	CASGIGQGNGYTF
TRBJ1-2	TRBD1	.	TRBV9	16	TGTGCCAGCAGCGTAGTACCGACAGGGTTCGACTATGGCTACACCTTC	CASSVVPTGFDYGYTF
TRBJ2-2	TRBD1	.	TRBV6-5	15	TGTGCCAGCAGTTACGGGACAGCGAACACCGGGGAGCTGTTTTTT	CASSYGTANTGELFF
TRBJ2-5	.	.	TRBV27	13	TGTGCCAGCAGTCCGACAGCCGAAACGACCCAGTACTTC	CASSPTAETTQYF
TRBJ1-2	TRBD1	.	TRBV30	12	TGTGCCTGGGGGCAGGGGGCGAAGGGCTACACCTTC	CAWGQGAKGYTF
TRBJ2-1	.	.	TRBV7-2	14	TGTGCCAGCAGCGCTGGACTAACCGCTAATGAGCAGTTCTTC	CASSAGLTANEQFF
TRBJ1-4	.	.	TRBV2	14	TGTGCCAGCAGTGCAGGCAGGGCACGGGAAAAACTGTTTTTT	CASSAGRAREKLFF
TRBJ2-7	TRBD1	.	TRBV6-1	17	TGTGCCAGCAGTGAAGATTCCACCGGGACAGGGGTATCCGAGCAGTACTTC	CASSEDSTGTGVSEQYF
TRBJ1-2	.	.	TRBV15	13	TGTGCCACCAGCAGGCAGGGTAACTATGGCTACACCTTC	CATSRQGNYGYTF
TRBJ1-2	TRBD1	once	TRBV30	14	TGTGCCTGGAGGGACAGGGGAGCTAACTATGGCTACACCTTC	CAWRDRGANYGYTF
TRBJ2-7	TRBD1	.	TRBV2	15	TGTGCCAGCGTGCCTTCCGGGACAGGGCCATACGAGCAGTACTTC	CASVPSGTGPYEQYF
TRBJ2-3	.	once	TRBV6-2/TRBV6-3	17	TGTGCCAGCAGCACCCCCGTTGGGGGGGGGCTCACAGATACGCAGTATTTT	CASSTPVGGGLTDTQYF
TRBJ2-1	.	once	TRBV5-8	13	TGTGCCAGCAGCTTGGGGCCCAACAATGAGCAGTTCTTC	CASSLGPNNEQFF